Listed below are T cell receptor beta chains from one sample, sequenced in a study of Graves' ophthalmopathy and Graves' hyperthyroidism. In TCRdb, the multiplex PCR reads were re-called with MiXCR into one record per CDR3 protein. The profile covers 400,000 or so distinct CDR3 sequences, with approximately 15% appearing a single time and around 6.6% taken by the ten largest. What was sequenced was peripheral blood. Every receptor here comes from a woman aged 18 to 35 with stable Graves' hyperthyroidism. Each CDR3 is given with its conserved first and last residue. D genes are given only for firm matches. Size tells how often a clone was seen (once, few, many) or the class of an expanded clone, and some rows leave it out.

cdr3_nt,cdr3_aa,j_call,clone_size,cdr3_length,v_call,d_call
TGCAGTGCTAGAGACCCTCGCGACAGGGGTGATTCACCCCTCCACTTT,CSARDPRDRGDSPLHF,TRBJ1-6,-,16,TRBV20-1,TRBD1
TGTGCCAGCAGTTACTCGATGGGTAGTGCAGGGGAAGCTTTCTTT,CASSYSMGSAGEAFF,TRBJ1-1,many,15,TRBV6-5,-
TGCGCCAGCAGCCAAGTAGCACAGATTATCTACGAGCAGTACTTC,CASSQVAQIIYEQYF,TRBJ2-7,few,15,TRBV4-1,-
TGTGCCAGCAGCGTAGCTGTGCAGGGGGCCTACGAGCAGTACTTC,CASSVAVQGAYEQYF,TRBJ2-7,many,15,TRBV9,TRBD1
TGTGCCAGCAGCTTAACTGGGACAGGGGTAACTGAAGCTTTCTTT,CASSLTGTGVTEAFF,TRBJ1-1,many,15,TRBV7-3,TRBD1
TGTGCCAGCAGCTCGGGACCGTCTAACACTGAAGCTTTCTTT,CASSSGPSNTEAFF,TRBJ1-1,few,14,TRBV7-3,-
TGTGCCAGCCCCGGACAGCAAACTAACTATGGCTACACCTTC,CASPGQQTNYGYTF,TRBJ1-2,many,14,TRBV6-4,-
TGTGCCAGCAGCTTACCCACAGGGGGAAGGGACACTGAAGCTTTCTTT,CASSLPTGGRDTEAFF,TRBJ1-1,many,16,TRBV11-1,TRBD1
TGTGCCAGCAGTTTAACAGGGTCTGGGGCCAACGTCCTGACTTTC,CASSLTGSGANVLTF,TRBJ2-6,many,15,TRBV6-5,-
TGTGCCACCTCTAACCTCCTAGGGGGCCCGGAGCCCCAGCATTTT,CATSNLLGGPEPQHF,TRBJ1-5,many,15,TRBV15,TRBD1
TGCAGTGCTAGAGAAAACCTCCGAGGAGGGGAGAGCTATGGCTACACCTTC,CSARENLRGGESYGYTF,TRBJ1-2,many,17,TRBV20-1,-
TGCGCCAGCAGCTTGGTTGCCGGGACAGTCTCAGTGTACGAGCAGTACTTC,CASSLVAGTVSVYEQYF,TRBJ2-7,many,17,TRBV5-1,TRBD1
TGTGCCAGCAGCACCCTTAGCGACAAAAACATTCAGTACTTC,CASSTLSDKNIQYF,TRBJ2-4,-,14,TRBV12-3/TRBV12-4,-
TGTGCCAGCAGCTTCGAGACGCTTAGCTCCTACGAGCAGTACTTC,CASSFETLSSYEQYF,TRBJ2-7,many,15,TRBV7-2,-
TGTGCCACCAGTGATTCCACAGGGGGCGATGGCTACACCTTC,CATSDSTGGDGYTF,TRBJ1-2,many,14,TRBV24-1,TRBD1
TGTGCCATCCGACTCGGGGGGAGCGGCACAGATACGCAGTATTTT,CAIRLGGSGTDTQYF,TRBJ2-3,few,15,TRBV10-3,TRBD2
TGTGCCAGCAGCTTCCGCCGGGGGGCTAACTATGGCTACACCTTC,CASSFRRGANYGYTF,TRBJ1-2,-,15,TRBV5-6,-
TGTGCCAGCAGGATTTCGGCCGTTGAAGCTTTCTTT,CASRISAVEAFF,TRBJ1-1,-,12,TRBV6-2/TRBV6-3,-
TGCGCCAGCAGCCAAGAACGATCCGGGGAGCTGTTTTTT,CASSQERSGELFF,TRBJ2-2,few,13,TRBV4-3,-
TGTGCCAGCTCACCAAACAGGTTCCCCTACGAGCAGTACTTC,CASSPNRFPYEQYF,TRBJ2-7,many,14,TRBV18,-
TGTGCCAGCAGCTTAGTTAAGGGTCAGAGCGGCTACACCTTC,CASSLVKGQSGYTF,TRBJ1-2,many,14,TRBV7-9,-
TGTGCCAGCAGAGCCAAGAGGGATCGGATTACCTATGGCTACACCTTC,CASRAKRDRITYGYTF,TRBJ1-2,-,16,TRBV6-1,-
TGTGCCAGCAGCTTAATCGTAACCCAGGGTCAGCTAGCATCCTACGAGCAGTACTTC,CASSLIVTQGQLASYEQYF,TRBJ2-7,-,19,TRBV7-3,-
TGTGCCAGCAGCTTTTTGGGAGCTGAAGCTTTCTTT,CASSFLGAEAFF,TRBJ1-1,many,12,TRBV11-3,-
TGTGCCAGCAGCCAACTAGCCCCCACCGGGGAGCTGTTTTTT,CASSQLAPTGELFF,TRBJ2-2,-,14,TRBV14,-
TGTGCCAGCAGACTACAGGGGGCGCTTAACTATGGCTACACCTTC,CASRLQGALNYGYTF,TRBJ1-2,few,15,TRBV2,TRBD1
TGTGCCACCGGGGACTTAATACGAGGCTACACCTTC,CATGDLIRGYTF,TRBJ1-2,many,12,TRBV15,-
TGTGCCAGCAGTTTTGGGGGGGACCCTAACTATGGCTACACCTTC,CASSFGGDPNYGYTF,TRBJ1-2,many,15,TRBV28,-
TGCGCCAGCAGCGGGACCCGGACTGGATACCAAGAGACCCAGTACTTC,CASSGTRTGYQETQYF,TRBJ2-5,-,16,TRBV5-1,-
TGTGCCAGCAGTGAGGTGGGTCGACCTAACTATGGCTACACCTTC,CASSEVGRPNYGYTF,TRBJ1-2,many,15,TRBV6-1,-
TGTGCCAGCAGCTTGGATCCAGGGCATGGCTACACCTTC,CASSLDPGHGYTF,TRBJ1-2,-,13,TRBV11-2,-
TGTGCCAGCAGTCACCGACTAGTGGCTGGGAATGAGCAGTTCTTC,CASSHRLVAGNEQFF,TRBJ2-1,-,15,TRBV12-3/TRBV12-4,-
TGTGCCAGCAGTGAAGAGCGGGGGGGCTGGTCCGGGGAGCTGTTTTTT,CASSEERGGWSGELFF,TRBJ2-2,-,16,TRBV6-1,TRBD2
TGTGCCAGCAGCTCGAGGGGGGACGAGCAGTACTTC,CASSSRGDEQYF,TRBJ2-7,many,12,TRBV7-9,-
TGTGCCAGCAGTACACCCTCGGTAGCTAACTACGAGCAGTACTTC,CASSTPSVANYEQYF,TRBJ2-7,many,15,TRBV7-2,-
TGTGCCAGCAGCCAAGACGGGACAGACCCTTACTATGGCTACACCTTC,CASSQDGTDPYYGYTF,TRBJ1-2,-,16,TRBV3-1,TRBD1
TGTGCCAGCAGTTTAGGATCGGCCTACGAGCAGTACTTC,CASSLGSAYEQYF,TRBJ2-7,many,13,TRBV27,-
TGTGCCAGCAGCTGGTGGGGAGGGACTGAAGCTTTCTTT,CASSWWGGTEAFF,TRBJ1-1,many,13,TRBV11-2,-
TGTGCCACCAGACAGGTCCCGAATCAGCCCCAGCATTTT,CATRQVPNQPQHF,TRBJ1-5,many,13,TRBV28,-
TGTGCCAGTTCAACGGGGCAGGGGCGCCCCTATGGCTACACCTTC,CASSTGQGRPYGYTF,TRBJ1-2,few,15,TRBV19,-
TGTGCCACGAGGGCCTATGGCTACACCTTC,CATRAYGYTF,TRBJ1-2,many,10,TRBV6-1,-
TGCAGTGCCTCCGGTGCCCAAGATGCTTTCTTT,CSASGAQDAFF,TRBJ1-1,many,11,TRBV20-1,-
TGTGCCAGCAGTTCGGACAGGGATCAGCCCCAGCATTTT,CASSSDRDQPQHF,TRBJ1-5,many,13,TRBV11-1,TRBD1
TGTGCCAGCAGCCGGGGGACAGGCGCTTATCCAACCTACGAGCAGTACTTC,CASSRGTGAYPTYEQYF,TRBJ2-7,many,17,TRBV12-3/TRBV12-4,TRBD1
TGTGCCAGCAGTGTTACCGGGACAGGTGCCTACGAGCAGTACTTC,CASSVTGTGAYEQYF,TRBJ2-7,many,15,TRBV27,TRBD1
TGCAGTGCTAGAGCGGGAGGGTTGGGGTATGGCTACACCTTC,CSARAGGLGYGYTF,TRBJ1-2,many,14,TRBV20-1,-
TGTGCCAGCGGTACAGGGACAGGGGTCCCCTACGAGCAGTACTTC,CASGTGTGVPYEQYF,TRBJ2-7,many,15,TRBV6-2/TRBV6-3,TRBD1
TGTGCCAGCAGCCATACTGCGGGACAACCCTATAGCAATCAGCCCCAGCATTTT,CASSHTAGQPYSNQPQHF,TRBJ1-5,many,18,TRBV6-2/TRBV6-3,-